This TCR beta chain came from a study of T cell responses to AZD1222 COVID-19 vaccine. The method was immunoSEQ multiplex PCR; TCRdb's version includes in-frame clones alone and lacks a portion of them. The table records about 270,000 clones, around 93% of them present only once. V was clipped by 6 bases and J by 5 bases, with 11 bases between them. The CDR3 is made up of 13 amino acids. Germline V lookup: CDR1 SGHTA, CDR2 FQGNSA. V usage is TRBV7-2 and J usage is TRBJ1-5; D ambiguous. This TCR came from an adult who received the AZD1222 COVID-19 vaccine. The sequencing here drew on peripheral blood, taken 28 days after the second AZD1222 dose. CDR3 loop: CASSGDGDQPQHF. The CDR3 DNA follows: TGTGCCAGCAGTGGAGATGGGGATCAGCCCCAGCATTTT.